This T cell receptor beta chain was recovered during a study of T cells after posttransplantation cyclophosphamide. This clone was seen repeatedly, ten times or more. Its antigen is currently unknown. Study-level results: Donor-recipient repertoire similarity was low at 1-2 months, rising over year one.

This CDR3 comprises 14 residues. Deletions cut 2 bases from V and 3 bases from J, with 11 bases between. Germline V gene lookup returns CDR1 SGHTA and CDR2 FQGTGA. Profiled with immunoSEQ multiplex PCR; TCRdb holds only in-frame clones, not every one. This repertoire holds around 26,000 clones, and none appear only once. This clonotype was sampled from a woman in her forties or fifties in good health, CMV-negative, and a related stem cell transplant donor. The sequencing input was PBMCs. The chain is built from TRBV7-3 and TRBJ2-7; D is possibly TRBD2 (6 bases). The CDR3 DNA reads as TGTGCCAGCAGCTTACAGGGAGGTGGCTACGAGCAGTACTTC. Amino acids: CASSLQGGGYEQYF.